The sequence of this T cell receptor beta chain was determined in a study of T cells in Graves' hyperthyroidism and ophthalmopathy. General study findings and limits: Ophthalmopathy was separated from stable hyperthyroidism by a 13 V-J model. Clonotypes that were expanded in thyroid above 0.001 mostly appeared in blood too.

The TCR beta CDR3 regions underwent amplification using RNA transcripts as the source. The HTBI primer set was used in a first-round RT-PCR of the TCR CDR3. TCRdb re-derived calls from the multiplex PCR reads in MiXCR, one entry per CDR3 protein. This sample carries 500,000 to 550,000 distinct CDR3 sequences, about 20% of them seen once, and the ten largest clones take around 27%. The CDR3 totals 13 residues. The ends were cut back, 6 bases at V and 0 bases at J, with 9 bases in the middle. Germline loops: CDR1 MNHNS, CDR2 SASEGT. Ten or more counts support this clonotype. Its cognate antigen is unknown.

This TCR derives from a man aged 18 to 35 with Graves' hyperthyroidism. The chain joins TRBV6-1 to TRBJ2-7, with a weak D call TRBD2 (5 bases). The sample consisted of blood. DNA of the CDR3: TGTGCCAGCAGCAGGAGGAGCTCCTACGAGCAGTACTTC. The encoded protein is CASSRRSSYEQYF.